Shown below are 26 T cell receptor beta chains from a single sample sequenced in a study of CD8+CD57+ T cells in acquired aplastic anemia. It was genomic DNA that served as the template for profiling TCR beta VDJ and CDR3. From the reads, TCRdb called clonotypes with MiXCR, one entry per CDR3 protein. Of some 150,000 distinct CDR3 sequences in the sample, less than 45% were seen once. The specimen sequenced was sorted CD4+, CD8+, or CD8+CD57+ T cells (not recorded which) from PBMCs. These receptors were collected from a human donor in good health, serving as a control.

The chain carries TRBV7-2 and TRBJ1-5; TRBD1 matches at 8 bases. CDR1 is SGHTA, CDR2 FQGNSA, per germline. V was pared by 2 bases and J by 1 base, with 1 base of the junction left unmatched. CDR3 length: 15 amino acids. In DNA, the CDR3 is TGTGCCAGCAGCTTACGGACAGGGAGCAATCAGCCCCAGCATTTT. This gives the protein CASSLRTGSNQPQHF.

This clonotype showed up many times. The CDR3 spells CASTKSTTSSEQFF. CDR3 nucleotide sequence: TGTGCCAGCACAAAATCGACCACGTCGAGTGAGCAGTTCTTC. The rearrangement links TRBV6-1 to TRBJ2-1; D is unresolved. This CDR3 has 14 residues. The V gene's germline CDR1 is MNHNS and CDR2 SASEGT. V lost 7 bases and J lost 9, with 19 bases in between.

The chain combines TRBV27 with TRBJ1-1; possible D gene TRBD1, 6 bases. Germline V lookup: CDR1 MNHEY, CDR2 SMNVEV (reference sequence). V shed 7 bases and J shed 5 bases, with 17 bases lying between them. This CDR3 region has 14 residues. DNA for the CDR3: TGTGCCAGCAAGGGGAAGGGGGGAAAAACTGAAGCTTTCTTT. As protein: CASKGKGGKTEAFF.

This clonotype was detected many times. CDR3 sequence (DNA): TGCAGTGCTAGAGTCGGGGGAGGTTCACCCCTCCACTTT. Protein product: CSARVGGGSPLHF. The V call is TRBV20-1, the J call TRBJ1-6; D possibly corresponds to TRBD1 (5 bases). Germline V gene data show CDR1 as DFQATT and CDR2 as SNEGSKA (reference sequence). CDR3 length equals 13 residues. The V gene lost 1 base and the J gene lost 9 bases, with 10 bases spanning the gap.

This chain uses TRBV20-1 with TRBJ2-3; D ambiguous. The CDR3 is 11 residues long. Per germline, CDR1 DFQATT and CDR2 SNEGSKA (reference sequence). Trimming cost V 5 bases and J 3 bases, with 6 bases left between them. Here the CDR3 reads CSAGRTDTQYF. CDR3 nucleotides: TGCAGTGCTGGAAGGACAGATACGCAGTATTTT.

This clonotype was seen at least ten times. The chain has TRBV10-3 and TRBJ1-1; 8 bases are a match to TRBD1. V lost 6 bases to trimming and J lost 6 bases; unmatched junction nucleotides: 12. The CDR3 length is 15 residues. The V gene's germline CDR1 is ENHRY and CDR2 SYGVKD. The CDR3 loop reads CAIRVSTGERPEAFF. The DNA for the CDR3 is TGTGCCATCAGGGTTTCGACAGGGGAGCGGCCTGAAGCTTTCTTT.

This clonotype was seen more than once but under ten times. The gene calls are TRBV29-1 and TRBJ2-3, with D perhaps TRBD2 (6 bases). The CDR3 runs 13 residues. Per the germline V gene, CDR1 is SQVTM and CDR2 is ANQGSEA. Trimming cost V 8 bases and J 0 bases, with 12 bases left between them. The CDR3 DNA is TGCAGCACCTCGACTAGTAGCACAGATACGCAGTATTTT. It encodes CSTSTSSTDTQYF.

The chain combines TRBV19 with TRBJ1-5, with a tentative D call TRBD1 (6 bases). V dropped 5 bases and J dropped 11 bases, with 19 bases sitting between them. Germline V CDR1 and CDR2: LNHDA, SQIVND (reference sequence). There are 14 residues in the CDR3. The CDR3: CASSQQGQLETQHF. The CDR3, as DNA: TGTGCCAGTAGTCAACAGGGTCAATTGGAGACCCAGCATTTT.

V usage is TRBV2 and J usage is TRBJ2-3; 7 positions match TRBD1. Trimming at V came to 7 bases and at J to 0 bases, leaving 4 bases not matched to a gene. The CDR3 totals 14 residues. From germline, CDR1 is SNHLY and CDR2 FYNNEI. Written as DNA, the CDR3 is TGTGCCAGCAACCCGACAGGGAGCACAGATACGCAGTATTTT. This sequence encodes CASNPTGSTDTQYF.

This clonotype was detected ten times or more. The CDR3 is CASSGTGGDYGYTF. In nucleotides, the CDR3 is TGTGCCAGCAGTGGGACAGGGGGTGACTATGGCTACACCTTC. The V gene is TRBV25-1, the J gene TRBJ1-2; 10 bases match TRBD1. Trimming took 4 bases from V and 3 from J; bases not matched to a gene: 2. The CDR3 is made up of 14 amino acids. Germline V gene lookup returns CDR1 MGHDK and CDR2 SYGVNS.

Ten or more counts support this clonotype. The chain has TRBV12-3 or TRBV12-4 and TRBJ2-5; 8 nucleotides line up with TRBD2. The CDR3 has 16 residues. V was clipped by 6 bases and J by 2 bases; unmatched bases: 11. The CDR3 coding sequence is TGTGCCAGCAGCCAAAAGTACGGGAGGGATCAAGAGACCCAGTACTTC. Translation gives CASSQKYGRDQETQYF.

The genes are TRBV11-1 and TRBJ1-6; the match to TRBD1 covers 11 bases. With V trimmed by 4 bases and J by 0 bases, 5 bases remained unmatched. The CDR3 is 18 residues long. Per germline, CDR1 SGHAT and CDR2 FQDESV (reference sequence). The CDR3 here is CASSSPGTGGSYNSPLHF. CDR3 DNA: TGTGCCAGCAGCTCACCAGGGACAGGGGGCTCCTATAATTCACCCCTCCACTTT.

The V and J genes are TRBV25-1 and TRBJ1-6, with a tentative D call TRBD1 (5 bases). The CDR3 totals 16 residues. Trimming removed 4 bases from V and 6 bases from J, with 16 bases in between. Germline CDR1 is MGHDK and CDR2 is SYGVNS. The DNA for the CDR3 is TGTGCCAGCAGTGCTAGGGGCGCGGCACTTAATTCACCCCTCCACTTT. It translates to CASSARGAALNSPLHF.

Comments on this clonotype: The junction does not match germline at one end; this may be a read error. The genes are TRBV24-1 and TRBJ1-6; 7 positions match TRBD1. This CDR3 spans 16 amino acids. The germline CDR1 and CDR2 sequences are KGHDR and SFDVKD. The CDR3 bases are TGTGCCACCAGGACTTATTCGACAGGGACGAATTCACCCCTCAACTTT. Protein: CATRTYSTGTNSPLNF.

The chain links TRBV29-1 to TRBJ2-1; 8 bases are a match to TRBD2. The V and J ends lost 0 bases and 12 bases, in that order; junction bases with no gene match: 13. Per the germline V gene, CDR1 is SQVTM and CDR2 is ANQGSEA. This CDR3 is built from 15 residues. This chain's CDR3 is CSVEDQSGSIYGQFF. CDR3 DNA sequence: TGCAGCGTTGAAGATCAGAGCGGGAGCATCTATGGGCAGTTCTTC.

This clonotype has ten or more counts. This chain joins TRBV6-1 and TRBJ2-3; TRBD2 matches at 14 bases. The trim removed 6 bases at V and 0 bases at J, leaving 5 bases unmatched. The CDR3 extends over 17 amino acids. Germline V gene sequence: CDR1 MNHNS, CDR2 SASEGT. The CDR3 protein is CASSFGLAGGSTDTQYF. In DNA form, the CDR3 reads TGTGCCAGCAGCTTCGGACTAGCGGGGGGTAGCACAGATACGCAGTATTTT.

The V and J genes are TRBV12-3 or TRBV12-4 and TRBJ2-1, with D perhaps TRBD1 or TRBD2 (6 bases each). Trimming removed 2 bases at V and 2 bases at J, with 19 bases between. The CDR3 is 18 residues long. CDR3 nucleotides: TGTGCCAGCAGTTTATCTGTAGGGGGGACGCGCCCCTACAATGAGCAGTTCTTC. It is translated as CASSLSVGGTRPYNEQFF.

This clonotype was counted many times. This chain links TRBV6-6 with TRBJ1-6; D unresolved. This CDR3 has 15 residues. Germline loops: CDR1 MNHNY, CDR2 SVGAGI (reference sequence). V lost 0 bases and J 5 bases, leaving 8 bases between the germline ends. The CDR3 DNA follows: TGTGCCAGCAGTTACTCGACTGGGAATAATTCACCCCTCCACTTT. It yields the protein CASSYSTGNNSPLHF.

In regard to this clonotype: This may be a read error, as it is one base from a much larger clone. The V and J genes are TRBV10-2 and TRBJ2-7; 7 bases map to TRBD2. The CDR3 contains 14 residues. CDR1 and CDR2 from the germline V gene are WSHSY and SAAADI. In nucleotides, the CDR3 is TGTGACAGCAGTGAAGCGGGGAACGCCTACGAGCAGTACTTC. Translating gives CDSSEAGNAYEQYF.

The table lists this clonotype with a few counts. The chain has TRBV4-2 and TRBJ2-1; 9 bases are a match to TRBD2. The ends lost 1 base at V and 4 bases at J; junction bases unmatched: 2. The CDR3 runs to 15 residues. Per the germline V gene, CDR1 is LGHNA and CDR2 is YNFKEQ. The CDR3 sequence: CASSQGAGGYNEQFF. Written as DNA, the CDR3 is TGTGCCAGCAGCCAAGGCGCGGGAGGGTACAATGAGCAGTTCTTC.

The chain couples TRBV30 to TRBJ2-7; a possible D gene is TRBD2 (7 bases). From germline, CDR1 is GTSNPN and CDR2 SVGIG (reference sequence). V was pared by 1 base and J by 5 bases, with 18 bases between. The CDR3 is made up of 15 amino acids. CDR3 amino acids: CAWSGLWGGRHEQYF. The CDR3 DNA reads TGTGCCTGGAGTGGGTTGTGGGGGGGGCGGCACGAGCAGTACTTC.

The CDR3 DNA sequence: TGTGCCAGCAGCTTGGATTGGCCTAATGAGCAGTTCTTC. It codes for CASSLDWPNEQFF. The gene calls are TRBV6-1 and TRBJ2-1, with no clear D. The ends were cut back, 6 bases at V and 7 bases at J, with 13 bases in the middle. The CDR3 spans 13 residues. From germline, CDR1 is MNHNS and CDR2 SASEGT.

Points on this clonotype: A single base separates this from a much larger clone, so it may be a read error. The chain recombines TRBV6-1 with TRBJ2-7; TRBD2 might be the D (5 bases). The CDR3 has 13 amino acids. CDR1 is MNHNS, CDR2 SASEGT, per germline. V was pared by 2 bases and J by 7 bases, with 12 bases between. The CDR3 spells CASSESPGWEQYF. CDR3 sequence (DNA): TGTGCCAGCAGTGAAAGCCCGGGGTGGGAGCAGTACTTC.

This clonotype appeared many times. The chain recombines TRBV25-1 with TRBJ1-1; no firm D call. Germline V gene sequence: CDR1 MGHDK, CDR2 SYGVNS. This CDR3 has 13 residues. Trimming shortened V by 7 bases and J by 4 bases, and 13 bases separated the two germline ends. DNA for the CDR3: TGTGCCAGCAATTCGGCCGTAGGCACTGAAGCTTTCTTT. It encodes CASNSAVGTEAFF.

The chain carries TRBV10-2 and TRBJ1-2; 8 bases map to TRBD1. CDR3 length: 15 amino acids. Trimming cost V 2 bases and J 4 bases; bases outside gene matches: 6. Germline assignment: CDR1 WSHSY and CDR2 SAAADI. Written as DNA, the CDR3 is TGCGCCAGCAGTGAGACGACAGGGGATCTCTATGGCTACACCTTC. The encoded protein is CASSETTGDLYGYTF.

Comments on this clonotype: A much larger clone is a single base away; this may be a read error. The chain uses TRBV5-1 and TRBJ1-2, with TRBD1 matching 10 bases. Germline CDR1 is SGHRS and CDR2 is YFSETQ. This CDR3 is built from 15 residues. CDR3 DNA: TGCACCAGCAGCCCTAGGACAGGGGGTGGTTATGGCTACACCTTC. Residues: CTSSPRTGGGYGYTF. The variable domain in full, with the rest retrieved from reference TRBV5-1 and TRBJ1-2, is KAGVTQTPRYLIKTRGQQVTLSCSPISGHRSVSWYQQTPGQGLQFLFEYFSETQRNKGNFPGRFSGRQFSNSRSEMNVSTLELGDSALYLCTSSPRTGGGYGYTFGSGTRLTVV.